The rows below give T cell receptor beta chains drawn from one sample of a study of blood T cell repertoires in COVID-19. Using immunoSEQ multiplex PCR, the repertoire was profiled, and TCRdb retains in-frame clones only, with some absent. The sample includes about 300,000 clones, 70% to 90% of them seen just once. Material: peripheral blood. These receptors all come from a woman aged 25 to 39 with COVID-19, enrolled during active disease. Both conserved end residues are part of each CDR3. D genes are given only for firm matches. The size of a clone is reported for some rows only, either as once, few or many, or as a class for expanded clones.

V gene	clone size	D gene	J gene	CDR3 protein	CDR3 DNA
TRBV12-5	-	-	TRBJ2-5	CASALGEPGETQYF	TGTGCTAGTGCCCTGGGCGAACCGGGGGAGACCCAGTACTTC
TRBV4-2	-	-	TRBJ1-1	CASSQDPQGNLNTEAFF	TGTGCCAGCAGCCAAGATCCCCAGGGGAATTTAAACACTGAAGCTTTCTTT
TRBV7-9	-	-	TRBJ1-3	CASSSVGTTGNTIYF	TGTGCCAGCAGCTCCGTGGGGACAACCGGAAACACCATATATTTT
TRBV19	-	-	TRBJ2-5	CASSSVTQETQYF	TGTGCCAGTAGTAGCGTGACTCAAGAGACCCAGTACTTC
TRBV19	-	TRBD2	TRBJ2-1	CATKLAGGLSYNEQFF	TGTGCCACTAAACTAGCGGGGGGCCTCTCCTACAATGAGCAGTTCTTC
TRBV3-1/TRBV3-2	-	TRBD1	TRBJ2-7	CASSQGQGLRDEQYF	TGTGCCAGCAGCCAGGGACAGGGGCTTCGAGACGAGCAGTACTTC
TRBV27	-	-	TRBJ2-1	CASSSSTGNNEQFF	TGTGCCAGCAGTTCGTCTACAGGTAACAATGAGCAGTTCTTC
TRBV7-9	-	-	TRBJ2-3	CASTLTDTQYF	TGTGCCAGCACCCTAACAGATACGCAGTATTTT
TRBV7-9	-	-	TRBJ2-1	CASSLSTGNKFF	TGTGCCAGCAGCTTATCCACAGGGAATAAGTTCTTC
TRBV11-3	-	TRBD1	TRBJ1-1	CASSLGGGSFTEAFF	TGTGCCAGCAGCTTAGGAGGGGGCAGTTTCACTGAAGCTTTCTTT
TRBV7-9	once	-	TRBJ1-2	CASSLVGTDYGYTF	TGTGCCAGCAGCTTAGTCGGGACTGACTATGGCTACACCTTC
TRBV19	-	-	TRBJ1-5	CASRSGGTNQPQHF	TGTGCCAGTAGGTCGGGGGGCACTAATCAGCCCCAGCATTTT
TRBV7-2	-	TRBD2	TRBJ2-3	CASSLAGGTDTQYF	TGTGCCAGCAGCTTAGCGGGGGGGACAGATACGCAGTATTTT
TRBV7-2	-	TRBD1	TRBJ1-5	CASSTGQKNQPQHF	TGTGCCAGCAGCACGGGACAGAAAAATCAGCCCCAGCATTTT
TRBV5-8	-	TRBD1	TRBJ2-3	CASSLGDSFYTDTQYF	TGTGCCAGCAGCTTGGGGGACAGCTTTTACACAGATACGCAGTATTTT
TRBV7-2	-	TRBD2	TRBJ2-5	CASSSWTSGIQETQYF	TGTGCCAGCAGCTCCTGGACTAGCGGGATCCAAGAGACCCAGTACTTC
TRBV19	-	-	TRBJ1-6	CASREGGAVEPLHF	TGTGCCAGTCGTGAGGGGGGGGCGGTTGAGCCCCTCCACTTT
TRBV9	-	-	TRBJ2-1	CASSVDGPYPNEQFF	TGTGCCAGCAGCGTAGATGGCCCTTACCCCAATGAGCAGTTCTTC
TRBV5-6	-	-	TRBJ1-6	CASSLAQGRNSPLHF	TGTGCCAGCAGCTTGGCCCAAGGGAGAAATTCACCCCTCCACTTT
TRBV11-2	-	TRBD2	TRBJ2-1	CASRTTTTGRNEQFF	TGTGCCAGCAGAACGACTACCACCGGGAGGAATGAGCAGTTCTTC
TRBV4-1	-	TRBD1	TRBJ1-1	CASSPPGGTEAFF	TGCGCCAGCAGCCCCCCAGGGGGTACTGAAGCTTTCTTT
TRBV7-2	-	TRBD1	TRBJ2-1	CASSRSGQAYNEQFF	TGTGCCAGCAGCAGATCTGGACAGGCATACAATGAGCAGTTCTTC
TRBV7-9	-	TRBD1	TRBJ1-1	CASRGQGKDTEAFF	TGTGCCAGCAGGGGACAGGGGAAGGACACTGAAGCTTTCTTT
TRBV27	-	-	TRBJ1-3	CASSLTGAGNTIYF	TGTGCCAGCAGTTTGACGGGAGCTGGAAACACCATATATTTT
TRBV7-9	-	-	TRBJ1-2	CASVSSGYYGYTF	TGTGCCAGCGTATCATCGGGATACTATGGCTACACCTTC
TRBV21-1	-	-	TRBJ1-5	CASSKNRNQPQHF	TGTGCCAGCAGCAAAAACCGGAATCAGCCCCAGCATTTT
TRBV9	-	-	TRBJ2-2	CASSPGTHTGELFF	TGTGCCAGCAGCCCCGGGACTCACACCGGGGAGCTGTTTTTT
TRBV19	-	-	TRBJ2-1	CASSIDGGRNEQFF	TGTGCCAGTAGTATAGACGGAGGGAGGAATGAGCAGTTCTTC
TRBV2	-	-	TRBJ1-5	CASSEADRELQHF	TGTGCCAGCAGTGAAGCGGATCGGGAATTGCAGCATTTT
TRBV12-5	-	-	TRBJ1-2	CASGLSTEAYGYTF	TGTGCTAGTGGTTTGTCAACAGAAGCCTATGGCTACACCTTC
TRBV28	many	TRBD1	TRBJ1-5	CASSAYGQGNQPQHF	TGTGCCAGCAGTGCGTACGGACAGGGTAATCAGCCCCAGCATTTT
TRBV4-1	-	TRBD1	TRBJ1-4	CASSQRQGAVEKLFF	TGCGCCAGCAGCCAACGACAGGGGGCAGTCGAAAAACTGTTTTTT
TRBV12-3/TRBV12-4	once	-	TRBJ2-7	CASSLGTYYEQYF	TGTGCCAGCAGCCTGGGGACTTACTACGAGCAGTACTTC
TRBV19	-	-	TRBJ1-1	CASSDMGTEAFF	TGTGCCAGTAGTGACATGGGCACTGAAGCTTTCTTT
TRBV19	-	-	TRBJ1-4	CASSTAREGGRKLFF	TGTGCCAGTAGTACCGCCAGGGAGGGGGGAAGGAAACTGTTTTTT